Following are 3 T cell receptor beta chains from one sample sequenced in a study of blood T cell repertoires in COVID-19. The protocol was immunoSEQ multiplex PCR, while the TCRdb copy is restricted to in-frame clones and leaves out a portion. The table records about 120,000 clones, around 89% of them present only once. Input material: peripheral blood. The receptor source for this set is a woman in her sixties with COVID-19, enrolled during active disease.

The V and J genes are TRBV14 and TRBJ2-3, with TRBD2 matching over 7 bases. This CDR3 spans 15 amino acids. CDR1 SGHDN and CDR2 FVKESK come from the germline V gene. V lost 1 base to trimming and J lost 5 bases; unmatched junction nucleotides: 6. The CDR3, as DNA: TGTGCCAGCAGCCAAGGATGGGGGGGTAAAGATACGCAGTATTTT. Its translation: CASSQGWGGKDTQYF.

The chain is built from TRBV19 and TRBJ1-4; D is unresolved. The germline V and J ends were trimmed by 3 bases and 0 bases, with 11 bases remaining between them. The CDR3 is 16 residues long. Germline V gene data show CDR1 as LNHDA and CDR2 as SQIVND (reference sequence). CDR3 bases: TGTGCCAGTAGTATCAGAGACATAACAACTAATGAAAAACTGTTTTTT. Residues: CASSIRDITTNEKLFF.

With respect to this clone: Relative to the germline gene, one junction end is altered; a read error may explain this. V and J are TRBV11-2 and TRBJ1-1; the D gene is possibly TRBD1 (6 bases). Germline V gene data show CDR1 as SGHAT and CDR2 as FQNNGV. The CDR3 runs to 12 residues. The CDR3 bases are TGTGCCAGCAGCTTCGGGGACACTGAGGCTTTCTTT. The encoded protein is CASSFGDTEAFF.